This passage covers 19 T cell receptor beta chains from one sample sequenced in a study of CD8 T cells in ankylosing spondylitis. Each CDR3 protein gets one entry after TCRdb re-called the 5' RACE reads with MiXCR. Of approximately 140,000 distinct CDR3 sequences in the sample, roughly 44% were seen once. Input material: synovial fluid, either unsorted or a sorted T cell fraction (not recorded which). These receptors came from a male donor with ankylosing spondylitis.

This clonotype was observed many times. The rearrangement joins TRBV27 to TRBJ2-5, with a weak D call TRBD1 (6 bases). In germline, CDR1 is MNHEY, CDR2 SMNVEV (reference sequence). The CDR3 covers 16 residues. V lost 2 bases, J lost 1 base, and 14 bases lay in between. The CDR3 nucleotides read TGTGCCAGCAGTTTAAAGGACAGAGCGATCCAAGAGACCCAGTACTTC. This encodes CASSLKDRAIQETQYF.

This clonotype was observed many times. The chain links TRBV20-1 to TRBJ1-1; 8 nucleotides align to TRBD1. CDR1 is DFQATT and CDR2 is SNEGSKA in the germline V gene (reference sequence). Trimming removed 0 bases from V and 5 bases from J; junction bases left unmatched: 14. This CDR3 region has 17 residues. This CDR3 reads CSARDPQGAMAGTEAFF. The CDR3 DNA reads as TGCAGTGCTAGAGATCCTCAGGGGGCTATGGCGGGTACTGAAGCTTTCTTT.

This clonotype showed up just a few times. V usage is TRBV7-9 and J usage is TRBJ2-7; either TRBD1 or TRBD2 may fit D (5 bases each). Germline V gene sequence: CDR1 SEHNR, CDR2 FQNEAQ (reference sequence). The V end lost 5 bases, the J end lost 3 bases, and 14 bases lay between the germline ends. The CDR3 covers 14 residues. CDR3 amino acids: CASSPPWGSYEQYF. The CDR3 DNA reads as TGTGCCAGCAGCCCGCCGTGGGGGAGCTACGAGCAGTACTTC.

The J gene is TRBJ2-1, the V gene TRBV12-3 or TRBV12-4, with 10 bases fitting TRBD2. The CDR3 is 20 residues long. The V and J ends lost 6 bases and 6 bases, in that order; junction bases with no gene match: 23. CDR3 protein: CASREGGKGLAGATGNEQFF. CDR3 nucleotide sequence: TGTGCCAGCAGAGAGGGGGGTAAAGGTCTAGCGGGAGCAACCGGCAATGAGCAGTTCTTC.

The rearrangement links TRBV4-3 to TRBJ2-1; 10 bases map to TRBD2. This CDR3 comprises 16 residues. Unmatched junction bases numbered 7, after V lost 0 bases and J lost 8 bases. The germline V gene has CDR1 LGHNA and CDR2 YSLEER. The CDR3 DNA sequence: TGCGCCAGCAGCCAAGATTGGCTAGCGGGAGCACATGAGCAGTTCTTC. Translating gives CASSQDWLAGAHEQFF.

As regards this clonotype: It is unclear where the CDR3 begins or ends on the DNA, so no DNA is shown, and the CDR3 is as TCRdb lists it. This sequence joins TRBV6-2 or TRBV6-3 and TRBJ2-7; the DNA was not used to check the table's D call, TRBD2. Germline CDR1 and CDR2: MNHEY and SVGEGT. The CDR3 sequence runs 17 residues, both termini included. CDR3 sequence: CASSSSTSGGQTYEQYF.

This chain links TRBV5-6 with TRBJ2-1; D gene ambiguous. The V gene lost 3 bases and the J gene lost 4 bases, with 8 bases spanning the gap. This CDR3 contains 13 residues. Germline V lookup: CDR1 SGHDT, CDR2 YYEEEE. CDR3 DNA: TGTGCCAGCAGCTCGGCCAGTTACAATGAGCAGTTCTTC. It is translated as CASSSASYNEQFF.

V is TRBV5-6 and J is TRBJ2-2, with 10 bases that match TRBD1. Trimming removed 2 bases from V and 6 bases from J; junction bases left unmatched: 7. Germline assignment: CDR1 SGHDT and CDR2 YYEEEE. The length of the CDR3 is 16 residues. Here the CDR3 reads CASSFGGQGIAGELFF. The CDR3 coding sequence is TGTGCCAGCAGCTTTGGGGGACAGGGGATCGCCGGGGAGCTGTTTTTT.

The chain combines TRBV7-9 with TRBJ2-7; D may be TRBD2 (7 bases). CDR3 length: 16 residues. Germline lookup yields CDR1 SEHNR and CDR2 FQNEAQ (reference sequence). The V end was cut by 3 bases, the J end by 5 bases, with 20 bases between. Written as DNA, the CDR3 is TGTGCCAGCAGCTTTGGGGGGGGGGCCCTCGTTGACGAGCAGTACTTC. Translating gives CASSFGGGALVDEQYF. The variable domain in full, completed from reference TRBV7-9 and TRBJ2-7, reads DTGVSQNPRHKITKRGQNVTFRCDPISEHNRLYWYRQTLGQGPEFLTYFQNEAQLEKSRLLSDRFSAERPKGSFSTLEIQRTEQGDSAMYLCASSFGGGALVDEQYFGPGTRLTVT.

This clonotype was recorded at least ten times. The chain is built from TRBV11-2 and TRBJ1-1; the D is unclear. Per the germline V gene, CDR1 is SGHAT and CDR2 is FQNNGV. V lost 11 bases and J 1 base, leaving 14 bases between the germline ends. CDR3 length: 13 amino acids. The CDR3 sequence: CAGSWLPNTEAFF. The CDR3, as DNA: TGTGCCGGTAGCTGGCTTCCGAACACTGAAGCTTTCTTT.

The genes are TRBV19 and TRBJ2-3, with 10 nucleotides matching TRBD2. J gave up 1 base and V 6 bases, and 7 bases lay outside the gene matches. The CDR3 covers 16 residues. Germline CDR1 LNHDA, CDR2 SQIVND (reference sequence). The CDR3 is CASSRLAGVGTDTQYF. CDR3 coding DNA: TGTGCCAGTAGCCGGCTAGCGGGAGTGGGCACAGATACGCAGTATTTT.

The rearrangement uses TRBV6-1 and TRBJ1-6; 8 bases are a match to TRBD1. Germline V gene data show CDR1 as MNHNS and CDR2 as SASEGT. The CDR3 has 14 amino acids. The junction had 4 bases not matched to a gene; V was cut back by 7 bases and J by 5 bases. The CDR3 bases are TGTGCCAGCACCTGGACAGGGCATAATTCACCCCTCCACTTT. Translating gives CASTWTGHNSPLHF.

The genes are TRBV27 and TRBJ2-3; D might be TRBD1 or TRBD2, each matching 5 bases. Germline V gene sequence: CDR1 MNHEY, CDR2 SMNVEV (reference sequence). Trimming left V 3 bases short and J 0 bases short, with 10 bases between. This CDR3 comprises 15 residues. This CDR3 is CASSFVGTSTDTQYF. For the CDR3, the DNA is TGTGCCAGCAGTTTCGTGGGGACCAGCACAGATACGCAGTATTTT.

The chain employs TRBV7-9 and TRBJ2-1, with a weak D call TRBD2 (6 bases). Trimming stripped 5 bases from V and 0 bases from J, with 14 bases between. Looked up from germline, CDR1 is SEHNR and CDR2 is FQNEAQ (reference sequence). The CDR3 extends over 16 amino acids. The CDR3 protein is CASSPRTTLSYNEQFF. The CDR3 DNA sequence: TGTGCCAGCAGCCCCCGGACTACGCTCTCCTACAATGAGCAGTTCTTC.

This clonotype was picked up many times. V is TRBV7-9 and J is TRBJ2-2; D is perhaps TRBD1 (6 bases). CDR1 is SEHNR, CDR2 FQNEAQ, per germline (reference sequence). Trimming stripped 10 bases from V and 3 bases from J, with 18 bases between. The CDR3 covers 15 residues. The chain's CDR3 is CATPPWGRDTGELFF. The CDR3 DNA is TGTGCCACCCCTCCGTGGGGGCGGGACACCGGGGAGCTGTTTTTT.

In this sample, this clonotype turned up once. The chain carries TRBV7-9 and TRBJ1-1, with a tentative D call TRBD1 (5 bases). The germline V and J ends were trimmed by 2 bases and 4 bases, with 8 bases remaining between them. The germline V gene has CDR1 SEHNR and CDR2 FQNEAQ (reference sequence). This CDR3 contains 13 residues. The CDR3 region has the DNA TGTGCCAGCAGCTTACAGGGACGCACTGAAGCTTTCTTT. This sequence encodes CASSLQGRTEAFF.

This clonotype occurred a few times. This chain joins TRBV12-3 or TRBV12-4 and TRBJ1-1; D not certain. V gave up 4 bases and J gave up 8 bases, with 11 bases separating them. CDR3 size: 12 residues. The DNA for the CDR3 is TGTGCCAGCAGTTCCCTAGGACGGGAAGCTTTCTTT. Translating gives CASSSLGREAFF.

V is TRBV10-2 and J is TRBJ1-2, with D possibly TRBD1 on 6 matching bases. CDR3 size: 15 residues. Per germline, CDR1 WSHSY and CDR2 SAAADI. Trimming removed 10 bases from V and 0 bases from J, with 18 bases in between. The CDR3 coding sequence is TGCGCCACCACGACAGGATGGAGAACTAACTATGGCTACACCTTC. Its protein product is CATTTGWRTNYGYTF.

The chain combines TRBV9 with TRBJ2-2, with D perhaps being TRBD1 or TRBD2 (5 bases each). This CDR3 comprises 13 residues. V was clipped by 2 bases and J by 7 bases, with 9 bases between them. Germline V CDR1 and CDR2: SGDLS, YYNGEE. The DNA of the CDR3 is TGTGCCAGCAGCGTTGGGGACGTCGGGGAGCTGTTTTTT. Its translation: CASSVGDVGELFF.